A single sample is the source of the 3 T cell receptor beta chains below, sequenced in a study of identical twins' blood T cells (dated by TCRdb to 2012 to 2015). The library was prepared using 5' RACE. TCRdb lists the instrument as Illumina Genome Analyzer IIx. Using fastp trimming at Q25 and MiXCR clonotype assembly, TCRdb reanalyzed the public sequencing data and kept in-frame beta chains. Each record represents a unique CDR3 protein, reported with the most common genes and DNA among its rows. This sample is represented by hundreds of thousands of distinct CDR3 sequences; roughly 31% of them were singletons. Around 5.6% of the sample comes from the top ten. The sample comprised PBMCs. These receptors were taken from a woman aged 18-49 years in good health.

The chain recombines TRBV20-1 with TRBJ1-1; D possibly corresponds to TRBD1 (6 bases). Germline CDR1 is DFQATT and CDR2 is SNEGSKA (reference sequence). The V gene lost 2 bases and the J gene lost 1 base, with 14 bases spanning the gap. CDR3 size: 15 residues. The CDR3 nucleotides are TGCAGTGCTAGATCCAACAAACAGGGGAACACTGAAGCTTTCTTT. Translated, it gives CSARSNKQGNTEAFF.

This chain uses TRBV12-3 or TRBV12-4 with TRBJ1-5; D uncertain. V was cut by 1 base and J by 11 bases, with 9 bases left in between. CDR3 size: 12 residues. The CDR3: CASSLGSPTQHF. Written as DNA, the CDR3 is TGTGCCAGCAGTTTAGGGAGTCCGACCCAGCATTTT.

This clonotype was seen a handful of times. The CDR3 DNA is TGTGCCAGCCGGGACAAGGAATCCGATGAGCAGTTCTTC. Translation: CASRDKESDEQFF. The V and J genes are TRBV19 and TRBJ2-1; possible D gene TRBD1, 6 bases. This CDR3 comprises 13 residues. CDR1 and CDR2 (germline): LNHDA, SQIVND (reference sequence). V was trimmed by 9 bases and J by 8 bases, leaving 17 bases between them. The full variable domain, rest sourced from reference TRBV19 and TRBJ2-1, is DGGITQSPKYLFRKEGQNVTLSCEQNLNHDAMYWYRQDPGQGLRLIYYSQIVNDFQKGDIAEGYSVSREKKESFPLTVTSAQKNPTAFYLCASRDKESDEQFFGPGTRLTVL.